This is a list of T cell receptor beta chains from one sample in a study of shared clonotypes between healthy human individuals. The repertoire was sequenced with immunoSEQ multiplex PCR; TCRdb's copy has only in-frame clones and lacks some. The data contain approximately 2.3 million clones, over 85% of them singletons. Source material: naive CD4+ T cells from PBMCs. These receptors all stem from a man between 18 and 35 years old in good health. Some clones in this sample may be carry-over from other donors' samples. Each CDR3 is given with its conserved first and last residue. The order of the fields is clone size, J gene, V gene, CDR3 protein. Rows may omit the clone size; those that give it use once, few, many or a size class.

clone size: -; J gene: TRBJ2-3; V gene: TRBV28; CDR3 protein: CASSTRTGHENAGSPDTQYF
clone size: -; J gene: TRBJ2-1; V gene: TRBV4-2; CDR3 protein: CASSQVGSYNEQFF
clone size: -; J gene: TRBJ2-1; V gene: TRBV18; CDR3 protein: CASSLQGESSYNEQFF
clone size: -; J gene: TRBJ1-4; V gene: TRBV5-1; CDR3 protein: CASASGDRGREKLFF
clone size: -; J gene: TRBJ1-1; V gene: TRBV2; CDR3 protein: CASRNRGQATEAFF
clone size: -; J gene: TRBJ2-3; V gene: TRBV5-1; CDR3 protein: CASSLGASGRAFFSDTQYF
clone size: -; J gene: TRBJ2-7; V gene: TRBV4-1; CDR3 protein: CASSPSVVDYEQYF
clone size: -; J gene: TRBJ1-5; V gene: TRBV5-4; CDR3 protein: CASSADRNQPQHF
clone size: once; J gene: TRBJ1-2; V gene: TRBV28; CDR3 protein: CASSLSGTGEYGYTF
clone size: -; J gene: TRBJ2-4; V gene: TRBV15; CDR3 protein: CATSKRQKNIQYF
clone size: -; J gene: TRBJ2-1; V gene: TRBV4-1; CDR3 protein: CASSQDQERTNEQFF
clone size: -; J gene: TRBJ1-5; V gene: TRBV28; CDR3 protein: CATTLQPSQHF
clone size: -; J gene: TRBJ2-1; V gene: TRBV28; CDR3 protein: CASSPHRLGNEQFF
clone size: -; J gene: TRBJ1-1; V gene: TRBV5-1; CDR3 protein: CASSFQGAGEAFF
clone size: -; J gene: TRBJ2-7; V gene: TRBV18; CDR3 protein: CASSPSGGTGGSYEQYF
clone size: -; J gene: TRBJ1-2; V gene: TRBV27; CDR3 protein: CASSLEVVLNYGYTF
clone size: -; J gene: TRBJ1-2; V gene: TRBV6-6; CDR3 protein: CASSYSTREGYTF
clone size: -; J gene: TRBJ1-1; V gene: TRBV18; CDR3 protein: CASSPSAGGLMLNTEAFF
clone size: -; J gene: TRBJ1-5; V gene: TRBV18; CDR3 protein: CASSQGTGQPQHF
clone size: -; J gene: TRBJ2-7; V gene: TRBV9; CDR3 protein: CASSAEWGHTYEQYF
clone size: -; J gene: TRBJ1-1; V gene: TRBV28; CDR3 protein: CASSSPGQGTEAFF
clone size: -; J gene: TRBJ2-3; V gene: TRBV4-3; CDR3 protein: CASSHSKNTDTQYF
clone size: -; J gene: TRBJ2-7; V gene: TRBV5-6; CDR3 protein: CASSLPSGRPYEQYF
clone size: -; J gene: TRBJ2-7; V gene: TRBV14; CDR3 protein: CASSQGTGRASYEQYF
clone size: -; J gene: TRBJ2-1; V gene: TRBV7-3; CDR3 protein: CASSLTSNHGSLGEQFF
clone size: few; J gene: TRBJ1-1; V gene: TRBV6-6; CDR3 protein: CASRVYTEAFF
clone size: -; J gene: TRBJ2-7; V gene: TRBV19; CDR3 protein: CASSPNRGRLGEQYF
clone size: once; J gene: TRBJ2-1; V gene: TRBV7-2; CDR3 protein: CASSSRLAGYVGEQFF
clone size: -; J gene: TRBJ1-4; V gene: TRBV5-1; CDR3 protein: CASSPSPANEKLFF
clone size: -; J gene: TRBJ2-7; V gene: TRBV7-3; CDR3 protein: CASSLYRDEQYF
clone size: -; J gene: TRBJ1-4; V gene: TRBV5-1; CDR3 protein: CASSLVGVKGEKLFF
clone size: -; J gene: TRBJ1-1; V gene: TRBV19; CDR3 protein: CASSIGRGGRNTEAFF
clone size: -; J gene: TRBJ1-1; V gene: TRBV29-1; CDR3 protein: CSVMGQVAEAFF